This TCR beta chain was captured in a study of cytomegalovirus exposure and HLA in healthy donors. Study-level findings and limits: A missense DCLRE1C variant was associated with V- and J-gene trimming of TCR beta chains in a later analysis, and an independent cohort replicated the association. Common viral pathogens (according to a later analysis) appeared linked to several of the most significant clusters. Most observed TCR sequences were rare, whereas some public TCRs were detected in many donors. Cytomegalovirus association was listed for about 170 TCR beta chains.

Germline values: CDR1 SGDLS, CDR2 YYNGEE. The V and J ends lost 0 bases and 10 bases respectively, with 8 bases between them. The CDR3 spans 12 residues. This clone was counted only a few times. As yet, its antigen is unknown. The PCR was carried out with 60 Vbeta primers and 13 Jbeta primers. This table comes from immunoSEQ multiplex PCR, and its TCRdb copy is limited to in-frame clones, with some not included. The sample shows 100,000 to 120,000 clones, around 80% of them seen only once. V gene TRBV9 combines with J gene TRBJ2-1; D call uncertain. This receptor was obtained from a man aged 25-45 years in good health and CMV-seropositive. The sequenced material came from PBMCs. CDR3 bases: TGTGCCAGCAGCGTAGCCCAGAGGGAGCAGTTCTTC. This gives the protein CASSVAQREQFF.